A single sample is the source of the 31 T cell receptor beta chains below, sequenced in a study of blood T cell repertoires in COVID-19. Method: immunoSEQ multiplex PCR; TCRdb's copy keeps in-frame clones and lacks some. The profile shows 61,000 or so clones, about 86% of them singletons. Sequenced material: peripheral blood. The receptor set was obtained from a woman of 80 years or more with active COVID-19.

This chain connects TRBV25-1 to TRBJ1-5; D remains ambiguous. This CDR3 spans 13 amino acids. Germline CDR1 reads MGHDK; CDR2 reads SYGVNS. Trimming took 6 bases from V and 6 from J, leaving 12 bases between them. The CDR3 DNA reads as TGTGCCAGCAGCGCCGCCGGGTTTCAGCCCCAGCATTTT. Protein: CASSAAGFQPQHF.

This chain links TRBV7-8 with TRBJ1-5; D remains unclear. The CDR3 is made up of 12 amino acids. From germline, CDR1 is SGHVS and CDR2 FQNEAQ. Trimming removed 5 bases at V and 10 bases at J, with 12 bases between. The CDR3 loop reads CASSPPQSPQHF. CDR3 nucleotides: TGTGCCAGCAGCCCACCTCAGTCCCCCCAGCATTTT.

The chain joins TRBV7-9 to TRBJ1-6; 8 nucleotides agree with TRBD1. The CDR3 contains 16 residues. V gave up 1 base and J gave up 16 bases; unmatched junction bases: 15. CDR1 is SEHNR and CDR2 is FQNEAQ in the germline V gene (reference sequence). The DNA for the CDR3 is TGTGCCAGCAGCTTAGAGGTCGGACAGGGATTCGCTCATCTCCACTTT. Translation gives CASSLEVGQGFAHLHF. Full variable domain (outside the CDR3, taken from reference TRBV7-9 and TRBJ1-6): DTGVSQNPRHKITKRGQNVTFRCDPISEHNRLYWYRQTLGQGPEFLTYFQNEAQLEKSRLLSDRFSAERPKGSFSTLEIQRTEQGDSAMYLCASSLEVGQGFAHLHFGNGTRLTVT.

The chain is built from TRBV5-1 and TRBJ2-7; D remains unclear. V shed 0 bases and J shed 6 bases, with 13 bases lying between them. The germline CDR1 and CDR2 sequences are SGHRS and YFSETQ. The CDR3 is made up of 14 amino acids. In DNA form, the CDR3 reads TGCGCCAGCAGCTTGGTAAGTCAGGTAGGCGAGCAGTACTTC. It is translated as CASSLVSQVGEQYF.

The V gene is TRBV7-8, the J gene TRBJ2-7; 9 nucleotides match TRBD2. The CDR3 totals 15 residues. V lost 7 bases and J lost 1; bases outside the gene matches: 8. CDR1 SGHVS and CDR2 FQNEAQ come from the germline V gene. This CDR3 is CASTLRSGGSYEQYF. The CDR3 DNA sequence: TGTGCCAGCACCCTCCGCAGCGGGGGGTCCTACGAGCAGTACTTC.

The chain is built from TRBV2 and TRBJ2-3, with 9 positions matching TRBD2. The CDR3 loop spans 15 amino acids. Germline trimming cut 7 bases from V and 3 bases from J; bases unmatched to any gene: 8. Germline assignment: CDR1 SNHLY and CDR2 FYNNEI. CDR3 DNA: TGTGCCAGCACCGCCTCCGGACTAGCGACAGATACGCAGTATTTT. It encodes CASTASGLATDTQYF. The full variable domain, rest sourced from reference TRBV2 and TRBJ2-3, is EPEVTQTPSHQVTQMGQEVILRCVPISNHLYFYWYRQILGQKVEFLVSFYNNEISEKSEIFDDQFSVERPDGSNFTLKIRSTKLEDSAMYFCASTASGLATDTQYFGPGTRLTVL.

This chain uses TRBV11-3 with TRBJ2-5, with 14 nucleotides matching TRBD2. The CDR3 contains 17 residues. Losses at the gene ends were 5 bases for V and 0 bases for J; bases not matched to a gene: 5. Per germline, CDR1 SGHNT and CDR2 YENEEA. In nucleotides, the CDR3 is TGTGCCAGCAGCCCCGGGACTAGCGGGGGTAACCAAGAGACCCAGTACTTC. Its protein product is CASSPGTSGGNQETQYF. The whole variable domain, filled in from reference TRBV11-3 and TRBJ2-5, reads EAGVVQSPRYKIIEKKQPVAFWCNPISGHNTLYWYLQNLGQGPELLIRYENEEAVDDSQLPKDRFSAERLKGVDSTLKIQPAELGDSAVYLCASSPGTSGGNQETQYFGPGTRLLVL.

The rearrangement uses TRBV7-3 and TRBJ2-1; D might be TRBD2 (6 bases). The germline V and J ends were trimmed by 4 bases and 4 bases, with 11 bases remaining between them. This CDR3 is built from 14 residues. CDR1 is SGHTA, CDR2 FQGTGA, per germline. CDR3 loop: CASSSGGVYNEQFF. CDR3 coding DNA: TGTGCCAGCAGCTCGGGCGGGGTATACAATGAGCAGTTCTTC.

The chain carries TRBV4-1 and TRBJ2-5; 8 bases line up with TRBD2. In germline, CDR1 is MGHRA, CDR2 YSYEKL. Trimming at V came to 3 bases and at J to 2 bases, leaving 2 bases not matched to a gene. The CDR3 is made up of 14 amino acids. The CDR3 reads CASSQGGGQETQYF. The CDR3 coding sequence is TGCGCCAGCAGCCAGGGCGGGGGGCAAGAGACCCAGTACTTC.

V and J are TRBV5-1 and TRBJ2-3, with 13 nucleotides matching TRBD2. This CDR3 has 16 residues. Germline CDR1 reads SGHRS; CDR2 reads YFSETQ. Losses at the gene ends were 0 bases for V and 4 bases for J; bases not matched to a gene: 2. CDR3 protein: CASSLGLAGGPDTQYF. The CDR3 DNA reads TGCGCCAGCAGCTTGGGACTAGCGGGGGGCCCAGATACGCAGTATTTT.

The CDR3 reads CASSQLAGGGGANVLTF. The CDR3 nucleotides read TGTGCCAGCAGTCAACTAGCGGGGGGAGGTGGGGCCAACGTCCTGACTTTC. This chain uses TRBV6-6 with TRBJ2-6, with 12 bases matching TRBD2. The CDR3 runs 17 residues. CDR1 is MNHNY and CDR2 is SVGAGI in the germline V gene (reference sequence). The trim removed 5 bases at V and 3 bases at J, leaving 5 bases unmatched.

This clone was observed once. The chain couples TRBV4-3 to TRBJ1-4; D uncertain. Trimming removed 4 bases from V and 4 bases from J, with 13 bases in between. The CDR3 sequence is 15 residues long. Germline assignment: CDR1 LGHNA and CDR2 YSLEER. CDR3 coding DNA: TGCGCCAGCAGCCCCCAACGGGGAGGTAATGAAAAACTGTTTTTT. Amino acids: CASSPQRGGNEKLFF.

The rearrangement links TRBV19 to TRBJ2-3, with TRBD1 identical over 10 bases. Germline V gives CDR1 LNHDA, CDR2 SQIVND (reference sequence). V was pared by 3 bases and J by 6 bases, with 6 bases of the junction left unmatched. The CDR3 totals 15 residues. The CDR3 is CASSIGTGVGDTQYF. Here the CDR3 DNA reads TGTGCCAGTAGTATCGGGACAGGGGTCGGCGATACGCAGTATTTT.

This clone has a handful of counts. This chain joins TRBV6-5 and TRBJ2-1; TRBD2 matches at 12 bases. The length of the CDR3 is 16 residues. Germline CDR1 is MNHEY and CDR2 is SVGAGI. Trimming took 4 bases from V and 6 from J; bases not matched to a gene: 7. The CDR3 bases are TGTGCCAGCAGTTCGGCTAGCGGGGGGGTGGCCAATGAGCAGTTCTTC. It is translated as CASSSASGGVANEQFF.

This chain connects TRBV7-2 to TRBJ1-1, with D unclear. The CDR3 spans 13 residues. Germline V lookup: CDR1 SGHTA, CDR2 FQGNSA. Trimming took 1 base from V and 1 from J, leaving 4 bases between them. The CDR3 DNA sequence: TGTGCCAGCAGCTTAGAGAGGAACACTGAAGCTTTCTTT. This codes for CASSLERNTEAFF.

This clone was counted a single time. The rearrangement joins TRBV6-5 to TRBJ1-2; TRBD1 is a possible D gene (6 bases). The CDR3 runs 15 residues. V was trimmed by 5 bases and J by 8 bases, leaving 21 bases between them. Germline CDR1 and CDR2: MNHEY and SVGAGI. CDR3 residues: CASSTQTGLFSGYTF. Written as DNA, the CDR3 is TGTGCCAGCAGTACTCAAACAGGGTTGTTCAGCGGCTACACCTTC.

The chain carries TRBV28 and TRBJ1-6; the D is unclear. Germline V lookup: CDR1 MDHEN, CDR2 SYDVKM. The length of the CDR3 is 16 residues. Trimming pared 3 bases from V and 6 bases from J, leaving 15 bases between. The CDR3 protein is CASSFMRGSPNSPLHF. CDR3 sequence (DNA): TGTGCCAGCAGTTTTATGCGGGGATCCCCTAATTCACCCCTCCACTTT.

This clone was seen just once. The chain employs TRBV11-1 and TRBJ2-3; D is uncertain. CDR3 length: 13 residues. In germline, CDR1 is SGHAT, CDR2 FQDESV (reference sequence). Trimming removed 5 bases from V and 4 bases from J, with 10 bases in between. CDR3 residues: CASSPLESDTQYF. The CDR3 DNA reads TGTGCCAGCAGCCCCCTGGAGTCAGATACGCAGTATTTT.

This chain uses TRBV6-5 with TRBJ1-6, with D possibly matching TRBD1 (6 bases). The CDR3 has 14 amino acids. Looked up from germline, CDR1 is MNHEY and CDR2 is SVGAGI. With 5 bases removed from V and 8 bases from J, the gap between germline ends came to 13 bases. The chain's CDR3 is CASSSYRDDSPLHF. Here the CDR3 DNA reads TGTGCCAGCAGTAGCTACAGGGACGATTCACCCCTCCACTTT.

The rearrangement links TRBV28 to TRBJ2-5, with D tentatively TRBD2 (6 bases). Trimming took 7 bases from V and 4 from J, leaving 22 bases between them. The germline V gene encodes CDR1 MDHEN and CDR2 SYDVKM. There are 16 residues in the CDR3. CDR3 sequence: CASTIIVPSGGETQYF. DNA of the CDR3: TGTGCCAGCACCATAATAGTCCCATCCGGGGGAGAGACCCAGTACTTC.

This CDR3 reads CASSTARQGGYSPLHF. CDR3 DNA: TGTGCCAGTAGTACCGCTCGACAGGGGGGATACTCACCCCTCCACTTT. The J gene is TRBJ1-6, the V gene TRBV19; 9 positions agree with TRBD1. The junction had 11 bases not matched to a gene; V was cut back by 4 bases and J by 10 bases. Germline V CDR1 and CDR2: LNHDA, SQIVND (reference sequence). This CDR3 spans 16 amino acids.

The rearrangement uses TRBV6-2 or TRBV6-3 and TRBJ2-2; TRBD1 might be the D (5 bases). With 2 bases removed from V and 7 bases from J, the gap between germline ends came to 11 bases. The CDR3 extends over 14 amino acids. Per the germline V gene, CDR1 is MNHEY and CDR2 is SVGEGT. The CDR3 region has the DNA TGTGCCAGCAGTTACCAGGGAAATGGCGGGGAGCTGTTTTTT. It yields the protein CASSYQGNGGELFF.

The genes are TRBV27 and TRBJ2-7; TRBD1 matches 8 bases. The CDR3 sequence is 15 residues long. Trimming took 5 bases from V and 1 from J; bases not matched to a gene: 7. Germline V lookup: CDR1 MNHEY, CDR2 SMNVEV (reference sequence). This CDR3 reads CASSIDRGASYEQYF. CDR3 coding DNA: TGTGCCAGCAGTATAGACAGGGGTGCTTCCTACGAGCAGTACTTC.

The chain is built from TRBV4-3 and TRBJ1-1; a possible D gene is TRBD1 (6 bases). Trimming removed 0 bases from V and 1 base from J, with 12 bases in between. The germline V gene encodes CDR1 LGHNA and CDR2 YSLEER. The CDR3 has 16 residues. In DNA, the CDR3 is TGCGCCAGCAGCCAAGAGTGGGTCAGGGGGAACACTGAAGCTTTCTTT. Its protein product is CASSQEWVRGNTEAFF.

The rearrangement uses TRBV18 and TRBJ1-4; TRBD1 is a possible D gene (5 bases). Germline CDR1 and CDR2: KGHSH and LQKENI. Trimming took 3 bases from V and 1 from J, leaving 6 bases between them. This CDR3 has 14 amino acids. The CDR3 is CASSPGGTNEKLFF. As DNA, the CDR3 is TGTGCCAGCTCACCGGGGGGAACTAATGAAAAACTGTTTTTT.

The chain couples TRBV4-3 to TRBJ2-7; D unresolved. V shed 4 bases and J shed 2 bases, with 12 bases lying between them. This CDR3 comprises 14 residues. Germline V gene lookup returns CDR1 LGHNA and CDR2 YSLEER. Here the CDR3 DNA reads TGCGCCAGCAGCCCAAGTTTTGGCCCCTACGAGCAGTACTTC. It codes for CASSPSFGPYEQYF.

The chain joins TRBV4-3 to TRBJ2-5; D remains ambiguous. The CDR3 has 15 amino acids. V lost 0 bases, J lost 0 bases, and 8 bases lay in between. Germline lookup yields CDR1 LGHNA and CDR2 YSLEER. This CDR3 reads CASSQDRLNQETQYF. Written as DNA, the CDR3 is TGCGCCAGCAGCCAAGACAGGCTCAACCAAGAGACCCAGTACTTC.

This chain connects TRBV5-5 to TRBJ1-2, with D perhaps TRBD1 (6 bases). This CDR3 is 15 amino acids long. V lost 1 base and J 4 bases, leaving 14 bases between the germline ends. Germline-derived CDR1 and CDR2 are SGHKS and YYEKEE (reference sequence). The CDR3 region is CASSLQQGKSYGYTF. The CDR3 bases are TGTGCCAGCAGCTTGCAACAGGGAAAGTCCTATGGCTACACCTTC.

The CDR3 nucleotides are TGTGCCAGCAGCCATGACAAGACCTACGAGCAGTACTTC. Translating gives CASSHDKTYEQYF. The V call is TRBV3-1 (or the pseudogene TRBV3-2), the J call TRBJ2-7; D not resolved. CDR3 size: 13 residues. Trimming cost V 3 bases and J 2 bases, with 8 bases left between them. Germline V lookup: CDR1 LGHDT, CDR2 YNNKEL (reference sequence).

The genes are TRBV24-1 and TRBJ2-3, with 7 nucleotides matching TRBD1. Germline CDR1 and CDR2: KGHDR and SFDVKD. CDR3 length: 17 amino acids. V shed 2 bases, J shed 2 bases, and the junction held 9 bases outside the gene matches. CDR3 bases: TGTGCCACCAGTGATTCGACAGGGTTTCGACTCACAGATACGCAGTATTTT. Its protein is CATSDSTGFRLTDTQYF.

This clone came up a few times. DNA of the CDR3: TGCGCCAGCAGCTTAATTCCGGGATCTTATGGAGGCTACACCTTC. Translating it yields CASSLIPGSYGGYTF. The V gene is TRBV5-1, the J gene TRBJ1-2; D gene uncertain. Germline V gene data show CDR1 as SGHRS and CDR2 as YFSETQ. The CDR3 loop spans 15 amino acids. With 2 bases removed from V and 8 bases from J, the gap between germline ends came to 19 bases.